This T cell receptor beta chain was recovered during a study of response to subunit inactivated influenza vaccine. This clonotype was seen a few times. MiXCR, applied by TCRdb to the RT-PCR reads, yields one record per CDR3 protein. The sample lists about 310,000 distinct CDR3 sequences, 21% occurring once. The specimen comprised PBMCs from blood, sampled roughly 20 months after vaccination. The clonotype was recovered from a man aged 45 to 70 who received an inactivated influenza vaccine.

Here the CDR3 DNA reads TGTGCCAGCAACCCATTGGGGGGCACTCAGCCCCAGCATTTT. This translates into CASNPLGGTQPQHF. This chain joins TRBV2 and TRBJ1-5; the D gene is possibly TRBD1 (6 bases). The CDR3 has 14 amino acids. The ends were cut back, 7 bases at V and 6 bases at J, with 16 bases in the middle. Per the germline V gene, CDR1 is SNHLY and CDR2 is FYNNEI.